The entry below describes one TCR beta chain. The antigen is undetermined. This entry comes from a study of T cells expressing NK-cell markers. As for the study in general: It was from sorted CD3+CD56+NKG2C+, CD3+CD56+NKG2C- and CD3+CD56-NKG2C+ T cells that TCR beta repertoires came. Of eight sequenced donors, seven were HCMV-seropositive and one HCMV-seronegative.

From germline, CDR1 is MNHNS and CDR2 SASEGT. The CDR3 runs to 14 residues. TCRdb re-analyzed the 5' RACE reads; it lists each CDR3 protein once, without DNA. The specimen's table records 500,000 to 600,000 distinct CDR3 sequences. Study outcomes and limitations: The study found dominant NKG2C+ clonotypes at about 1.0-8% of CD8+ T cells in five or six donors. For four donors, these clonotypes were likewise the leading ones in the CD3+CD56-NKG2C+ fraction.

The sequenced material came from blood T cells: a sorted CD56 or NKG2C T cell subset, CD4+ or CD8+ T cells, or bulk PBMC T cells (not recorded which). The rearrangement joins TRBV6-1 to TRBJ1-5; with no DNA, the TCRdb D assignment of TRBD1 cannot be verified. The TCR was taken from a man between 18 and 29 years old in good health. The CDR3 loop is CASGWGASNQPQHF.